This T cell receptor (beta chain) was identified in a study of monozygotic twins with inflammatory bowel disease. Findings of the study overall: No distinction between different T cell subtypes was possible. A single strong clonotype or signal linked to IBD was not supported.

Template switching incorporated UMIs with a 6-nucleotide sample barcode. TCRdb reprocessed the 5' RACE reads, with one entry per CDR3 protein and no DNA. Recorded for this sample: 400,000 or so distinct CDR3 sequences. A note on this clonotype: Its specificity is not known.

CDR1 is DFQATT, CDR2 SNEGSKA, per germline (reference sequence). The CDR3 is made up of 15 amino acids. The chain uses TRBV20-1 and TRBJ1-1; the D call from TCRdb, TRBD1, cannot be confirmed without DNA. The sequence was collected from a human donor with ulcerative colitis or Crohn's disease, or a healthy co-twin of an affected twin (not recorded which). Sequencing used blood. The CDR3 protein is CSARAAGTVNTEAFF.